These 31 T cell receptor beta chains came from one sample sequenced in a study of cytomegalovirus exposure and HLA in healthy donors (dated by TCRdb to about 2017). The method behind the library was the immunoSEQ multiplex PCR assay. The multiplex PCR relied on a mix of 60 forward primers for TCR Vbeta segments and 13 reverse primers for TCR Jbeta segments. The table comes from immuneACCESS by way of TCRdb, which keeps in-frame sequences with V and J called. Part of the clones is missing from these tables; in studies checked, under half for an unresolved V gene and the rest for unknown reasons. The sample contains over 150,000 clones, 68% of them found a single time. The ten top clones hold roughly 2.7% of the sample. Material: PBMCs. These receptors came from a woman in her 40s in good health and CMV-seropositive.

This clone was seen a handful of times. The gene calls are TRBV5-1 and TRBJ2-7; D gene uncertain. CDR1 SGHRS and CDR2 YFSETQ come from the germline V gene. This CDR3 has 12 amino acids. V lost 6 bases and J 0 bases, leaving 7 bases between the germline ends. The CDR3: CASTADSYEQYF. The CDR3 nucleotides read TGCGCCAGCACGGCGGACTCCTACGAGCAGTACTTC.

CDR3 in amino acids: CASSGPSGANYGYTF. The CDR3 nucleotides are TGTGCCAGCAGCGGACCGTCGGGGGCTAACTATGGCTACACCTTC. V gene TRBV28 combines with J gene TRBJ1-2, with D possibly TRBD1 on 5 matching bases. The CDR3 has 15 residues. Trimming cost V 6 bases and J 0 bases, with 14 bases left between them. Germline V gene lookup returns CDR1 MDHEN and CDR2 SYDVKM.

The chain combines TRBV4-1 with TRBJ1-6; D is possibly TRBD1 (6 bases). The V end lost 1 base, the J end lost 5 bases, and 12 bases lay between the germline ends. CDR1 is MGHRA and CDR2 is YSYEKL in the germline V gene. This CDR3 is 16 amino acids long. The CDR3 protein is CASSQVAGADNSPLHF. The CDR3, as DNA: TGCGCCAGCAGCCAAGTCGCAGGGGCGGATAATTCACCCCTCCACTTT.

The J gene is TRBJ2-3, the V gene TRBV6-1; 9 bases align to TRBD1. The CDR3 covers 12 residues. The germline V gene has CDR1 MNHNS and CDR2 SASEGT. The V segment lost 5 bases and the J segment 9 bases; nucleotides outside the gene matches: 3. The DNA for the CDR3 is TGTGCCAGCAGTATGGACAGGGGCACGCAGTATTTT. Translation gives CASSMDRGTQYF.

The chain combines TRBV7-6 with TRBJ1-1; the match to TRBD1 covers 7 bases. Germline CDR1 reads SGHVS; CDR2 reads FNYEAQ. Germline trimming cut 5 bases from V and 2 bases from J; bases unmatched to any gene: 5. The CDR3 is 14 residues long. CDR3: CASSQGVSNTEAFF. In DNA, the CDR3 is TGTGCCAGCAGCCAGGGGGTATCCAACACTGAAGCTTTCTTT.

This rearrangement joins TRBV5-6 to TRBJ2-6; 7 bases fit TRBD1. Germline V gene lookup returns CDR1 SGHDT and CDR2 YYEEEE. V gave up 1 base and J gave up 4 bases; unmatched junction bases: 14. The CDR3 totals 19 residues. The CDR3 reads CASSLLGGRGYSGANVLTF. In nucleotides, the CDR3 is TGTGCCAGCAGCTTGTTGGGTGGCAGGGGGTATTCGGGGGCCAACGTCCTGACTTTC. The full variable domain, completed using reference TRBV5-6 and TRBJ2-6, is DAGVTQSPTHLIKTRGQQVTLRCSPKSGHDTVSWYQQALGQGPQFIFQYYEEEERQRGNFPDRFSGHQFPNYSSELNVNALLLGDSALYLCASSLLGGRGYSGANVLTFGAGSRLTVL.

The J gene is TRBJ2-7, the V gene TRBV5-1; 8 nucleotides agree with TRBD1. This CDR3 spans 16 amino acids. The germline CDR1 and CDR2 sequences are SGHRS and YFSETQ. The trim removed 5 bases at V and 7 bases at J, leaving 17 bases unmatched. The CDR3 nucleotides read TGCGCCAGCAGATCATCCGACTTCCAGGGGGCGCGGGAGCAGTACTTC. It specifies CASRSSDFQGAREQYF.

This chain uses TRBV7-8 with TRBJ1-5; perhaps TRBD1 as D (5 bases). Germline CDR1 SGHVS, CDR2 FQNEAQ. The CDR3 runs 14 residues. The V gene lost 0 bases and the J gene lost 2 bases, with 5 bases spanning the gap. The CDR3 DNA follows: TGTGCCAGCAGCTTAGCAGGGGGCAATCAGCCCCAGCATTTT. As protein: CASSLAGGNQPQHF.

The genes are TRBV6-1 and TRBJ2-5; the D gene is possibly TRBD1 (6 bases). The end of the DNA aligns better with TRBJ2-7, so the J call may be wrong. CDR1 and CDR2 (germline): MNHNS, SASEGT. The CDR3 is made up of 13 amino acids. CDR3: CASSKTGTYEQYF. CDR3 bases: TGTGCCAGCAGTAAAACAGGGACCTACGAGCAGTACTTC.

This clone was seen more than once but under ten times. The chain has TRBV5-1 and TRBJ2-6; D perhaps matches TRBD1 (5 bases). CDR1 is SGHRS and CDR2 is YFSETQ in the germline V gene. V was clipped by 3 bases and J by 5 bases, with 12 bases between them. CDR3 length: 15 amino acids. CDR3 DNA: TGCGCCAGCAGCTCAGGGTCGGGTCGGGCCAACGTCCTGACTTTC. This encodes CASSSGSGRANVLTF.

This clone was counted between two and nine times. The rearrangement joins TRBV7-2 to TRBJ2-2, with D possibly matching TRBD2 (5 bases). Trimming removed 4 bases at V and 1 base at J, with 16 bases between. The CDR3 totals 17 residues. Germline V gene data show CDR1 as SGHTA and CDR2 as FQGNSA. In nucleotides, the CDR3 is TGTGCCAGCAGCTCCTTTCCCTCTGCGGGGAACACCGGGGAGCTGTTTTTT. Its translation: CASSSFPSAGNTGELFF.

This sequence joins TRBV7-3 and TRBJ1-1, with TRBD1 matching over 10 bases. Germline V gives CDR1 SGHTA, CDR2 FQGTGA. Trimming removed 1 base from V and 5 bases from J; junction bases left unmatched: 10. The CDR3 is made up of 17 amino acids. The CDR3 spells CASSLIAGDRGSTEAFF. CDR3 bases: TGTGCCAGCAGCTTAATCGCCGGGGACAGGGGAAGTACTGAAGCTTTCTTT.

The J gene is TRBJ2-1, the V gene TRBV5-4; 9 nucleotides match TRBD1. The CDR3 sequence is 15 residues long. Germline V gene lookup returns CDR1 SGHNT and CDR2 YYREEE (reference sequence). Unmatched junction bases numbered 5, after V lost 4 bases and J lost 3 bases. The CDR3 here is CASSPGQGNYNEQFF. The CDR3 bases are TGTGCCAGCAGCCCGGGACAGGGAAACTACAATGAGCAGTTCTTC.

This clone was picked up a small number of times. The chain combines TRBV27 with TRBJ1-2; TRBD1 matches 7 bases. V shed 5 bases, J shed 8 bases, and the junction held 11 bases outside the gene matches. This CDR3 has 14 residues. Germline-derived CDR1 and CDR2 are MNHEY and SMNVEV (reference sequence). The chain's CDR3 is CASSPTGQRGGYTF. The CDR3 coding sequence is TGTGCCAGCAGTCCGACAGGGCAGAGAGGAGGCTACACCTTC.

J is TRBJ1-2 and V is TRBV4-2; D unclear. CDR1 and CDR2 (germline): LGHNA, YNFKEQ. This CDR3 has 16 residues. The V and J ends lost 0 bases and 4 bases respectively, with 15 bases between them. The CDR3 DNA follows: TGTGCCAGCAGCCAAGACTTCACAACCATTTCCTATGGCTACACCTTC. Translating it yields CASSQDFTTISYGYTF.

The chain links TRBV7-6 to TRBJ1-3; TRBD1 is a possible D gene (6 bases). Germline V gene lookup returns CDR1 SGHVS and CDR2 FNYEAQ. This CDR3 has 18 residues. V was pared by 2 bases and J by 0 bases, with 17 bases between. The CDR3 here is CASSLSAPTGYSGNTIYF. CDR3 sequence (DNA): TGTGCCAGCAGCTTAAGTGCCCCGACAGGTTACTCTGGAAACACCATATATTTT.

The rearrangement uses TRBV5-4 and TRBJ2-5; TRBD2 matches at 8 bases. V shed 5 bases, J shed 6 bases, and the junction held 12 bases outside the gene matches. This CDR3 has 15 residues. From germline, CDR1 is SGHNT and CDR2 YYREEE (reference sequence). The CDR3 spells CASRPRGGAQQTQYF. The CDR3 DNA reads as TGTGCCAGCAGGCCCCGGGGGGGGGCTCAGCAGACCCAGTACTTC.

J is TRBJ2-5 and V is TRBV5-1, with D possibly TRBD2 on 6 matching bases. Germline V gene lookup returns CDR1 SGHRS and CDR2 YFSETQ. With 3 bases removed from V and 0 bases from J, the gap between germline ends came to 12 bases. The CDR3 length is 15 residues. The CDR3 loop is CASSSAGLYQETQYF. CDR3 DNA: TGCGCCAGCAGCTCGGCGGGACTTTACCAAGAGACCCAGTACTTC.

The table lists this clone with a count of one. The rearrangement joins TRBV29-1 to TRBJ1-2; the D gene is possibly TRBD1 (5 bases). Trimming took off 2 bases at V and 14 bases at J, with 18 bases between the two ends. Germline loops: CDR1 SQVTM, CDR2 ANQGSEA. The CDR3 spans 12 residues. The CDR3 spells CSVEPLMDKETF. In nucleotides, the CDR3 is TGCAGCGTTGAACCCTTGATGGACAAGGAAACCTTC.

This clone has just a few counts. The chain combines TRBV19 with TRBJ2-3; 9 bases align to TRBD2. The germline gives CDR1 LNHDA, CDR2 SQIVND (reference sequence). The CDR3 is made up of 14 amino acids. After removal of 8 bases from V and 2 bases from J, the junction contained 5 bases not matched to a gene. The CDR3 nucleotides read TGTGCCAGTTCGCGGGAGGGCCCCACAGATACGCAGTATTTT. The encoded protein is CASSREGPTDTQYF.

This clone was detected only once. V gene TRBV6-6 combines with J gene TRBJ2-7; 10 nucleotides line up with TRBD2. Germline trimming cut 4 bases from V and 5 bases from J; bases unmatched to any gene: 5. Germline V gene data show CDR1 as MNHNY and CDR2 as SVGAGI (reference sequence). The CDR3 contains 14 residues. CDR3: CASSFSGGLNEQYF. For the CDR3, the DNA is TGTGCCAGCAGTTTTAGCGGGGGGCTTAACGAGCAGTACTTC.

This clone has just a few counts. This rearrangement joins TRBV7-2 to TRBJ2-2; 12 bases align to TRBD2. The V segment lost 0 bases and the J segment 9 bases; nucleotides outside the gene matches: 11. Germline V lookup: CDR1 SGHTA, CDR2 FQGNSA. The CDR3 spans 18 residues. CDR3 in amino acids: CASSLALAGGPKNRELFF. The CDR3 region has the DNA TGTGCCAGCAGCTTAGCTCTAGCGGGAGGGCCAAAGAACCGGGAGCTGTTTTTT.

The V call is TRBV2, the J call TRBJ2-7; D unresolved. Germline V CDR1 and CDR2: SNHLY, FYNNEI. Trimming cost V 1 base and J 7 bases, with 5 bases left between them. The CDR3 consists of 11 residues. The CDR3 reads CASSEGQEQYF. The CDR3 DNA is TGTGCCAGCAGTGAAGGACAAGAGCAGTACTTC.

This clone was seen only a few times. The chain employs TRBV5-1 and TRBJ2-2; no clear D. This CDR3 spans 14 amino acids. V lost 0 bases and J 1 base, leaving 4 bases between the germline ends. Germline V gene sequence: CDR1 SGHRS, CDR2 YFSETQ. In DNA, the CDR3 is TGCGCCAGCAGCTTGGGACTGAACACCGGGGAGCTGTTTTTT. It is translated as CASSLGLNTGELFF.

The CDR3 DNA reads TGCAGCGTTGAAAGCGATAACACTGAAGCTTTCTTT. This codes for CSVESDNTEAFF. This chain connects TRBV29-1 to TRBJ1-1; unclear D gene. V gave up 2 bases and J gave up 2 bases, with 6 bases separating them. Germline CDR1 reads SQVTM; CDR2 reads ANQGSEA. The length of the CDR3 is 12 residues.

The chain combines TRBV7-8 with TRBJ2-7; 11 positions match TRBD2. The CDR3 is 19 residues long. V lost 1 base and J lost 2; bases outside the gene matches: 13. Germline CDR1 reads SGHVS; CDR2 reads FQNEAQ. The CDR3 loop is CASSLGGTSGSQFPYEQYF. The CDR3 region has the DNA TGTGCCAGCAGCTTAGGGGGGACTAGCGGCTCCCAGTTCCCCTACGAGCAGTACTTC.

This clone appeared once. The V and J genes are TRBV27 and TRBJ1-2; perhaps TRBD1 as D (5 bases). This CDR3 is 14 amino acids long. Trimming took 6 bases from V and 8 from J, leaving 19 bases between them. The germline CDR1 and CDR2 sequences are MNHEY and SMNVEV (reference sequence). The CDR3 region is CASSYRQSLRGYTF. CDR3 DNA: TGTGCCAGCAGCTATAGACAGTCTCTAAGGGGCTACACCTTC.

The chain uses TRBV7-2 and TRBJ2-7, with D maybe TRBD1 (6 bases). Between the trimmed V and J ends, which lost 5 bases and 5 bases, there was a span of 13 bases. The CDR3 totals 13 residues. The germline V gene has CDR1 SGHTA and CDR2 FQGNSA. The CDR3: CASSQQGTHEQYF. The CDR3 nucleotides read TGTGCCAGCAGCCAACAGGGAACCCACGAGCAGTACTTC.

This clone was observed a few times. This sequence joins TRBV7-5 and TRBJ1-6; TRBD1 is the table's D call, not checked against the DNA. TRBV7-5 counts as a pseudogene. The CDR3 spans 16 residues. The CDR3 DNA is TGTGCCAGAAGCTCCTTGGCCCGAAAGAATAATTCACCCCTCCACTTT. Amino acid sequence: CARSSLARKNNSPLHF.

The rearrangement uses TRBV6-5 and TRBJ1-5, with TRBD1 as a possible D gene (5 bases). The CDR3 contains 14 residues. The germline CDR1 and CDR2 sequences are MNHEY and SVGAGI. The germline V and J ends were trimmed by 2 bases and 3 bases, with 8 bases remaining between them. The CDR3 DNA reads TGTGCCAGCAGTTACCAGGGCTTCAATCAGCCCCAGCATTTT. Its translation: CASSYQGFNQPQHF.

The gene calls are TRBV27 and TRBJ1-4; D ambiguous. Germline CDR1 reads MNHEY; CDR2 reads SMNVEV (reference sequence). Trimming shortened V by 3 bases and J by 8 bases, and 13 bases separated the two germline ends. CDR3 size: 14 residues. Here the CDR3 DNA reads TGTGCCAGCAGTTTGAGCGAGCCAAACGAAAAACTGTTTTTT. It encodes CASSLSEPNEKLFF.